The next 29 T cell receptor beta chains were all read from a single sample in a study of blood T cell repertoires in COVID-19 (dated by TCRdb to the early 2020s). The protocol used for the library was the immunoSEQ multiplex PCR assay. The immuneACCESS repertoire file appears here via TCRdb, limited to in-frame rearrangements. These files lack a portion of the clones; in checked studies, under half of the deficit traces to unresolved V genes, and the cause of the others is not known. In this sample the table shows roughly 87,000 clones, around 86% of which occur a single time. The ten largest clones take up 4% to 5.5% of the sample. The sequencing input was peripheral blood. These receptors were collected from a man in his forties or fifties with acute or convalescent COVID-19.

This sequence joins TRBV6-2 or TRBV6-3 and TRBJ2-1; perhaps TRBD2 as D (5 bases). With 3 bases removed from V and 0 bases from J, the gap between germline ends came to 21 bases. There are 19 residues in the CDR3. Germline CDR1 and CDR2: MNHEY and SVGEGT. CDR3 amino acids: CASSYRAFGGFDSYNEQFF. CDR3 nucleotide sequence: TGTGCCAGCAGTTATCGTGCTTTTGGCGGGTTCGACTCCTACAATGAGCAGTTCTTC.

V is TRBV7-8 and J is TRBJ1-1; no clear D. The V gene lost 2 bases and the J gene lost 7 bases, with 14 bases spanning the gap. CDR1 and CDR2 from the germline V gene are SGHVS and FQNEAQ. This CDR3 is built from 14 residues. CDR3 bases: TGTGCCAGCAGCTTAAGTCGGATGGAGAGTGAAGCTTTCTTT. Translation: CASSLSRMESEAFF.

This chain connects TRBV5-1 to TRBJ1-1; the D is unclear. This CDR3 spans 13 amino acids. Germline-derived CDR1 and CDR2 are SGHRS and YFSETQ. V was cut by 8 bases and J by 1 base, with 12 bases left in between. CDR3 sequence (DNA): TGCGCCAGTGCATCGGCGGCGAACACTGAAGCTTTCTTT. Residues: CASASAANTEAFF.

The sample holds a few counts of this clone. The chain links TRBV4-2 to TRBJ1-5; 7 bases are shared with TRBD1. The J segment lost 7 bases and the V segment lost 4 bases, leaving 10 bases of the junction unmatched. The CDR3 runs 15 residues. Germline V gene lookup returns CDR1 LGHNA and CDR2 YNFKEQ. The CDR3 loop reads CASSRGGQVEQPQHF. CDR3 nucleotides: TGTGCCAGCAGCCGGGGCGGACAGGTGGAACAGCCCCAGCATTTT.

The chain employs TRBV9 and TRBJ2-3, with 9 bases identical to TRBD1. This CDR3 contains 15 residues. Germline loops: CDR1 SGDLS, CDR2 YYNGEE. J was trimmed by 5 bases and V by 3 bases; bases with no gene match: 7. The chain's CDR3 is CASSARTGEGDTQYF. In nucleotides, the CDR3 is TGTGCCAGCAGCGCCAGGACAGGGGAGGGAGATACGCAGTATTTT.

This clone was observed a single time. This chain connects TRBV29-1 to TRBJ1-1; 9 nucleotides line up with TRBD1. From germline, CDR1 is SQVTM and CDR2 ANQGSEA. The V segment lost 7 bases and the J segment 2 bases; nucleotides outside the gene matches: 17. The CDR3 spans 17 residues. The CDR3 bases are TGCAGCGCCACACTACAGGGGGCGTTTTCCATTAACACTGAAGCTTTCTTT. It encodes CSATLQGAFSINTEAFF.

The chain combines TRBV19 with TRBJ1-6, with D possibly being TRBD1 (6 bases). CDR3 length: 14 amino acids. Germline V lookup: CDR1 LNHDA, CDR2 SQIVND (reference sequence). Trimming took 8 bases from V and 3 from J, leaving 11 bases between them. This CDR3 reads CASSGTHYNSPLHF. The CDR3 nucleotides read TGTGCCAGTTCCGGGACACACTATAATTCACCCCTCCACTTT.

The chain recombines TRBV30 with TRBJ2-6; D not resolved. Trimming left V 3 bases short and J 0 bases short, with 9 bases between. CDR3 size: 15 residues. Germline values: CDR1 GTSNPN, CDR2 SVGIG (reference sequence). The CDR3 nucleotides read TGTGCCTGGAGGGTTACTAACTCTGGGGCCAACGTCCTGACTTTC. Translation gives CAWRVTNSGANVLTF.

In nucleotides, the CDR3 is TGTGCCTGGAGTGTATTAAGCGGGAGCGCATACGAGCAGTACTTC. Its protein product is CAWSVLSGSAYEQYF. The gene calls are TRBV30 and TRBJ2-7, with TRBD2 identical over 8 bases. Germline-derived CDR1 and CDR2 are GTSNPN and SVGIG (reference sequence). The CDR3 has 15 amino acids. V lost 0 bases to trimming and J lost 4 bases; unmatched junction nucleotides: 8.

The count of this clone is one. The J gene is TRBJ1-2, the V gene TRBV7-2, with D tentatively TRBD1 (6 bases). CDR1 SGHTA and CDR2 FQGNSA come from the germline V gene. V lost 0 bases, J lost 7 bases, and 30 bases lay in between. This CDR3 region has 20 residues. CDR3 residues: CASSLASFWGAQRAGGGYTF. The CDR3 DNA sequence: TGTGCCAGCAGCTTAGCTAGTTTCTGGGGGGCTCAGCGCGCGGGAGGTGGCTACACCTTC.

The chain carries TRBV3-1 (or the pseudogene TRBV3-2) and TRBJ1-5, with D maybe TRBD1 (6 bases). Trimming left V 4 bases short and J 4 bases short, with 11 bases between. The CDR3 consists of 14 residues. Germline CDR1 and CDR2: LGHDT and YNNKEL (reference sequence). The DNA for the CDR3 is TGTGCCAGCAGCCGGAAGGGGGGGAATCAGCCCCAGCATTTT. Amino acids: CASSRKGGNQPQHF.

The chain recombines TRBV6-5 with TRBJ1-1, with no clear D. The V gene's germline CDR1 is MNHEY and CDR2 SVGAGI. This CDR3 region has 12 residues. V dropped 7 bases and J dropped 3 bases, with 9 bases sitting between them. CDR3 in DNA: TGTGCCAGCAACTCGATCGACACTGAAGCTTTCTTT. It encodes CASNSIDTEAFF.

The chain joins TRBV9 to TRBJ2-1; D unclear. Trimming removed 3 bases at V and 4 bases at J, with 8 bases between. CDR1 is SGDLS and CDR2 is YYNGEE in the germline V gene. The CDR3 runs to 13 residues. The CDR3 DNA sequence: TGTGCCAGCAGCGGCGCCTTATACAATGAGCAGTTCTTC. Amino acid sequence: CASSGALYNEQFF.

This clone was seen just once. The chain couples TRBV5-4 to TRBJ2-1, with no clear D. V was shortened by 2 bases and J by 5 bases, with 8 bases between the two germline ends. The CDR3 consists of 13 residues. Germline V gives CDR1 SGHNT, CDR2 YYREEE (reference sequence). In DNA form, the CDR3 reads TGTGCCAGCAGCTTAGCGCCTCACAATGAGCAGTTCTTC. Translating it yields CASSLAPHNEQFF. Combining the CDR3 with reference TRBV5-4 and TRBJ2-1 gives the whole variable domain ETGVTQSPTHLIKTRGQQVTLRCSSQSGHNTVSWYQQALGQGPQFIFQYYREEENGRGNFPPRFSGLQFPNYSSELNVNALELDDSALYLCASSLAPHNEQFFGPGTRLTVL.

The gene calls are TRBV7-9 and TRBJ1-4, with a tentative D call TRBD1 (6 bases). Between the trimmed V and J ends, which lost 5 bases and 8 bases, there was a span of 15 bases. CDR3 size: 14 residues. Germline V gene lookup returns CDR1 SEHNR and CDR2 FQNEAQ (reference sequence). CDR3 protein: CASSPDRDAEKLFF. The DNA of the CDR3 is TGTGCCAGCAGCCCGGACAGAGACGCGGAAAAACTGTTTTTT.

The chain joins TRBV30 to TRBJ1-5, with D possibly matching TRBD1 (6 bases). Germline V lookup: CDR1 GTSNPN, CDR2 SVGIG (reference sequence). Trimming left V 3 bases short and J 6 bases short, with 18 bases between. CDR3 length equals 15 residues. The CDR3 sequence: CAWSPTAQGSQPQHF. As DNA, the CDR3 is TGTGCCTGGAGCCCTACCGCACAGGGTTCTCAGCCCCAGCATTTT.

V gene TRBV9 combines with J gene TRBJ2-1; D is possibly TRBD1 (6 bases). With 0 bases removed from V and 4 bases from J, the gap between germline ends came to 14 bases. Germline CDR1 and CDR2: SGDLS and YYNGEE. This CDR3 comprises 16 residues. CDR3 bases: TGTGCCAGCAGCGTAGGTCTGGACAGTTCTTACAATGAGCAGTTCTTC. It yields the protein CASSVGLDSSYNEQFF.

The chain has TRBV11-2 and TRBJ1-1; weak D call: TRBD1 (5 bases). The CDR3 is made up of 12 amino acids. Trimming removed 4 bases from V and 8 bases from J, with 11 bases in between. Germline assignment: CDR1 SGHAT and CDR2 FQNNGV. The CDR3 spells CASSWGLREAFF. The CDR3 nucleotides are TGTGCCAGCAGCTGGGGACTCCGGGAAGCTTTCTTT.

This chain's CDR3 is CASSDALAGGQDSTDTQYF. The CDR3 DNA reads TGTGCCAGCAGTGACGCCCTAGCGGGGGGCCAAGATAGCACAGATACGCAGTATTTT. The chain carries TRBV6-4 and TRBJ2-3, with 11 bases matching TRBD2. J was trimmed by 0 bases and V by 2 bases; bases with no gene match: 10. Germline V gene sequence: CDR1 MRHNA, CDR2 SNTAGT. The CDR3 has 19 amino acids.

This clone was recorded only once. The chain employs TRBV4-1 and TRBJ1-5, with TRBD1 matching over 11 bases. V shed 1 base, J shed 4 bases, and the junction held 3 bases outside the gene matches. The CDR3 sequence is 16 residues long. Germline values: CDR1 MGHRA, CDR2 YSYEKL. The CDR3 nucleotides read TGCGCCAGCAGCCAAGGGGGACAGGGGGAAAATCAGCCCCAGCATTTT. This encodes CASSQGGQGENQPQHF.

CDR3 in DNA: TGCAGCGTTTCGGACAAGGTGAACACTGAAGCTTTCTTT. It encodes CSVSDKVNTEAFF. The chain recombines TRBV29-1 with TRBJ1-1; TRBD1 is a possible D gene (5 bases). V shed 5 bases and J shed 0 bases, with 10 bases lying between them. This CDR3 spans 13 amino acids. CDR1 is SQVTM, CDR2 ANQGSEA, per germline.

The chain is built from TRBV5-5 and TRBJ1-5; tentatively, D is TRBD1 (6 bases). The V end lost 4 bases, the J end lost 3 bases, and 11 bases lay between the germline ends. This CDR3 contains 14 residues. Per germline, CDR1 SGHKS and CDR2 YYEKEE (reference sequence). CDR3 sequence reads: CASSPRDINQPQHF. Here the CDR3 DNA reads TGTGCCAGCAGCCCAAGGGACATCAATCAGCCCCAGCATTTT.

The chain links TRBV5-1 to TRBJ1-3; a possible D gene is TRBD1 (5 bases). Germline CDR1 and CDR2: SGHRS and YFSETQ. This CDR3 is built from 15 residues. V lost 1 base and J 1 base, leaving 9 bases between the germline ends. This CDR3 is CASSLWAGSGNTIYF. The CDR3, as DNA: TGCGCCAGCAGCTTGTGGGCAGGGTCTGGAAACACCATATATTTT. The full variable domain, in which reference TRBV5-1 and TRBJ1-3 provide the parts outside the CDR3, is KAGVTQTPRYLIKTRGQQVTLSCSPISGHRSVSWYQQTPGQGLQFLFEYFSETQRNKGNFPGRFSGRQFSNSRSEMNVSTLELGDSALYLCASSLWAGSGNTIYFGEGSWLTVV.

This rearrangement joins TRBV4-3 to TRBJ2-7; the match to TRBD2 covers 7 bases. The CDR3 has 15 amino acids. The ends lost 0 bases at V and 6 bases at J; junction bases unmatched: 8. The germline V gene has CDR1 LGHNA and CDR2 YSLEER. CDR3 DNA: TGCGCCAGCAGCCAAGAGGGAGCGGGGAGCTGCGAGCAGTACTTC. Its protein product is CASSQEGAGSCEQYF.

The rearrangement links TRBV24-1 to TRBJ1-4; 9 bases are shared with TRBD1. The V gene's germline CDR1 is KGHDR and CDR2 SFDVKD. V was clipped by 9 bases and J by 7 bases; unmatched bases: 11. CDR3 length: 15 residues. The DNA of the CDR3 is TGTGCCACCGCTCTCCGGGACAGGGTGACTGAAAAACTGTTTTTT. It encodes CATALRDRVTEKLFF.

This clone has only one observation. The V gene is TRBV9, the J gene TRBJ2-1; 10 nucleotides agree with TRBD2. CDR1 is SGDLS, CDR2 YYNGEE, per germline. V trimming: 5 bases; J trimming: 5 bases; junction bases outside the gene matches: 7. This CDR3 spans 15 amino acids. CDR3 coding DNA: TGTGCCAGCAGTGCTAGCGGGAGCTTGAACAATGAGCAGTTCTTC. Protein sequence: CASSASGSLNNEQFF.

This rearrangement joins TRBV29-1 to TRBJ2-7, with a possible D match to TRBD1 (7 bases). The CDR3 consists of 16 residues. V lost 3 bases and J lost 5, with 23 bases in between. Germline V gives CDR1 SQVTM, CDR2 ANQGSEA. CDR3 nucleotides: TGCAGCGTTGATGGTGTCCGGGACAGCGGGCACGACGAGCAGTACTTC. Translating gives CSVDGVRDSGHDEQYF.

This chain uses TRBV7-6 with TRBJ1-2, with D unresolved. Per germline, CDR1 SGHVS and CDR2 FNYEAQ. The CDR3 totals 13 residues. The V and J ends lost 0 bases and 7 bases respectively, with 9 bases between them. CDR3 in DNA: TGTGCCAGCAGCTTAGCGTTTGAAGCTGGCTACACCTTC. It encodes CASSLAFEAGYTF.

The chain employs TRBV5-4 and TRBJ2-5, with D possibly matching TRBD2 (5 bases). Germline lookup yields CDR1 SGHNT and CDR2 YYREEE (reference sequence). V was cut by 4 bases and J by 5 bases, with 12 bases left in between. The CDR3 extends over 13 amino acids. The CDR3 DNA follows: TGTGCCAGCAGCGACCGGTCGGGGGAGACCCAGTACTTC. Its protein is CASSDRSGETQYF.